This T cell receptor beta chain originates from a study of STAT5B mutations in CD4+ large granular lymphocyte leukemia. Study processing details: Lowest detectable productive clonotype frequency was 2.59 x 10-5. Assay: immunoSEQ multiplex PCR; the TCRdb copy retains only in-frame clones and omits some. D and trimming come from the DNA, and the V and J calls and clone size come from that table. The sample includes more than 25,000 clones, under 85% of them seen just once. This clone is a singleton in its sample. The specimen was CD4+ T cells from blood buffy coats. The receptor's source is a human donor in good health.

CDR3 loop: CASTLRRFGQGMENEQFF. CDR3 coding DNA: TGTGCCAGCACCCTTAGAAGGTTCGGACAGGGAATGGAAAATGAGCAGTTCTTC. The chain links TRBV7-2 to TRBJ2-1; 8 bases match TRBD1. CDR3 length: 18 amino acids. Germline assignment: CDR1 SGHTA and CDR2 FQGNSA. J was trimmed by 7 bases and V by 7 bases; bases with no gene match: 21.